The T cell receptor (beta chain) described here comes from a study of blood T cell repertoires in COVID-19. Study overall: PBMCs, B-cell-depleted T cells, or T cells provided the cDNA or gDNA that made up the material.

CDR1 LGHDT and CDR2 YNNKEL come from the germline V gene (reference sequence). V was clipped by 0 bases and J by 10 bases, with 13 bases between them. The CDR3 loop spans 14 amino acids. Measured with immunoSEQ multiplex PCR; TCRdb has only the in-frame clones, and not every one. The sample includes approximately 210,000 clones, around 92% of them seen just once. Sequencing was carried out using PBMCs or T cells enriched from blood (not recorded which). V is TRBV3-1 (or the pseudogene TRBV3-2) and J is TRBJ2-1; TRBD2 might be the D (6 bases). This receptor was taken from a woman aged 18-35 years who had recovered from COVID-19. The CDR3 DNA reads TGTGCCAGCAGCCAAGAACGGGGGAGGTTCGAGCAGTTCTTC. It codes for CASSQERGRFEQFF.